This T cell receptor (beta chain) came from a study of blood T cell repertoires in COVID-19. Study summary: Acute and convalescent COVID-19 samples came from the United States, Italy and Spain. The cDNA or gDNA used as material had been derived from T cells, B-cell-depleted T cells, or PBMCs.

CDR3 length: 15 amino acids. V lost 5 bases and J lost 6; bases outside the gene matches: 9. Germline CDR1 and CDR2: MNHEY and SVGAGI. In the original workflow: Reference gene primer amplification in the assay estimated nucleated cell counts. TCRdb keeps only in-frame clones here, not all; method: immunoSEQ multiplex PCR. Clone size and the V and J calls come from that table; the DNA yielded D and trimming. The profile shows about 250,000 clones, about four fifths of them singletons. The sequence was obtained from a man of 80 years or more with acute or convalescent COVID-19. The V call is TRBV6-5, the J call TRBJ1-5; 8 nucleotides line up with TRBD1. Material: peripheral blood. CDR3 sequence reads: CASSHLGQGSQPQHF. The CDR3 nucleotides are TGTGCCAGCAGTCACTTAGGACAGGGCAGTCAGCCCCAGCATTTT.